This T cell receptor (beta chain) comes out of a study of regulatory T cells in long-lasting Graves disease. Across the whole study: Over 5 years on antithyroid drugs plus positive TSH receptor antibodies marked Graves' disease as persistent.

CDR3-region Arm-PCR and iRepertoire HTBI primers produced the TCR beta libraries. TCRdb reprocessed the multiplex PCR reads via MiXCR and lists one record per CDR3 protein. The table includes about 470,000 distinct CDR3 sequences, roughly 20% detected once. The CDR3 consists of 15 residues. Trimming removed 5 bases at V and 0 bases at J, with 11 bases between. The germline gives CDR1 MDHEN, CDR2 SYDVKM. Time point defined: persistent/refractory GD, antithyroid drugs over 5 years with positive TRAb. Generation of the TCR library employed RNA extracted from PBMCs. The V and J genes are TRBV28 and TRBJ1-5; no firm D call. This TCR was sampled from a female donor with Graves disease. This specimen consisted of peripheral blood mononuclear cells (PBMCs), obtained when the disease was refractory, from a patient treated with antithyroid drugs. DNA of the CDR3: TGTGCCAGCAGTCTTCCCCCAGTTAGCAATCAGCCCCAGCATTTT. Its translation is CASSLPPVSNQPQHF.